These 31 T cell receptor beta chains came from one sample sequenced in a study of PD-L1 blockade in urothelial cancer (dated by TCRdb to 2016 to 2017). The time point label on this specimen signifies: pretreatment peripheral blood. Library method: the immunoSEQ multiplex PCR assay. TCRdb carries this immuneACCESS record with in-frame sequences only. Its versions omit some clonotypes, under half of them owing to an unresolved V gene in the studies checked, with the rest unexplained. For this sample the table gives fewer than 50,000 clones, of which more than 65% were detected only once. 10% of the sample goes to the ten largest clones. This specimen consisted of PBMCs, obtained around atezolizumab (anti-PD-L1) treatment. These receptors came from a man between 65 and 79 years old with urothelial cancer.

V and J are TRBV19 and TRBJ2-5; 8 nucleotides agree with TRBD2. CDR1 and CDR2 (germline): LNHDA, SQIVND (reference sequence). The CDR3 totals 15 residues. The V gene end was trimmed by 4 bases and the J gene end by 4 bases; junction bases not matched to a gene: 8. CDR3 sequence: CASSREREFGETQYF. In DNA, the CDR3 is TGTGCCAGTAGTAGGGAGCGGGAGTTTGGAGAGACCCAGTACTTC. Full variable domain (outside the CDR3, taken from reference TRBV19 and TRBJ2-5): DGGITQSPKYLFRKEGQNVTLSCEQNLNHDAMYWYRQDPGQGLRLIYYSQIVNDFQKGDIAEGYSVSREKKESFPLTVTSAQKNPTAFYLCASSREREFGETQYFGPGTRLLVL.

The chain links TRBV28 to TRBJ2-3, with TRBD1 matching over 7 bases. This CDR3 region has 15 residues. Germline CDR1 reads MDHEN; CDR2 reads SYDVKM. The ends lost 3 bases at V and 1 base at J; junction bases unmatched: 4. The CDR3 is CASSFHTGGTDTQYF. The CDR3 DNA reads TGTGCCAGCAGTTTCCACACAGGGGGCACAGATACGCAGTATTTT.

V and J are TRBV15 and TRBJ1-3; D may be TRBD1 (5 bases). CDR1 and CDR2 (germline): LNHNV, YYDKDF (reference sequence). Trimming left V 3 bases short and J 10 bases short, with 28 bases between. The CDR3 is 18 amino acids. The DNA of the CDR3 is TGTGCCACCAGCAGGGGACTTCAAGGAGCGGCGGGGATAGGGACCATATATTTT. It translates to CATSRGLQGAAGIGTIYF.

V gene TRBV10-3 combines with J gene TRBJ2-1, with TRBD1 identical over 11 bases. The CDR3 is made up of 13 amino acids. The germline CDR1 and CDR2 sequences are ENHRY and SYGVKD. J was trimmed by 9 bases and V by 4 bases; bases with no gene match: 2. The CDR3 reads CAISGTGGSEQFF. CDR3 coding DNA: TGTGCCATCAGTGGGACAGGGGGCAGTGAGCAGTTCTTC.

This clone showed up just a few times. This chain uses TRBV18 with TRBJ1-4, with a tentative D call TRBD1 (5 bases). Per the germline V gene, CDR1 is KGHSH and CDR2 is LQKENI. The CDR3 is 15 residues long. V gave up 2 bases and J gave up 6 bases, with 13 bases separating them. The CDR3 is CASSPFQARDEKLFF. As DNA, the CDR3 is TGTGCCAGCTCACCATTTCAGGCCAGGGATGAAAAACTGTTTTTT.

The chain employs TRBV6-5 and TRBJ1-3; D remains ambiguous. Trimming stripped 2 bases from V and 0 bases from J, with 5 bases between. This CDR3 comprises 14 residues. The germline V gene encodes CDR1 MNHEY and CDR2 SVGAGI. The CDR3 DNA follows: TGTGCCAGCAGTTACCATTCCTCTGGAAACACCATATATTTT. The encoded protein is CASSYHSSGNTIYF.

This chain connects TRBV5-4 to TRBJ2-4, with TRBD1 as a possible D gene (6 bases). The germline CDR1 and CDR2 sequences are SGHNT and YYREEE (reference sequence). The CDR3 is made up of 14 amino acids. Trimming cost V 4 bases and J 3 bases, with 11 bases left between them. The CDR3 DNA is TGTGCCAGCAGCCGGGACAATGGCAAAAACATTCAGTACTTC. It codes for CASSRDNGKNIQYF.

This clone was found once. The identical CDR3 is also encoded by other nucleotide sequences in the sample. The J gene is TRBJ2-1, the V gene TRBV11-2, with D tentatively TRBD2 (5 bases). The CDR3 sequence is 15 residues long. The V gene lost 5 bases and the J gene lost 1 base, with 12 bases spanning the gap. CDR1 and CDR2 from the germline V gene are SGHAT and FQNNGV. DNA for the CDR3: TGTGCCAGCAGCCTCACTAGTGGATCCTACAATGAGCAGTTCTTC. It yields the protein CASSLTSGSYNEQFF.

The genes are TRBV19 and TRBJ2-4; 10 positions agree with TRBD1. CDR1 is LNHDA, CDR2 SQIVND, per germline (reference sequence). Trimming at V came to 5 bases and at J to 1 base, leaving 11 bases not matched to a gene. The CDR3 loop spans 18 amino acids. The CDR3 sequence is CASSPLDRGQGAKNIQYF. The CDR3, as DNA: TGTGCCAGTAGTCCGTTAGACAGGGGGCAAGGGGCCAAAAACATTCAGTACTTC. The variable domain in full, completed from reference TRBV19 and TRBJ2-4, reads DGGITQSPKYLFRKEGQNVTLSCEQNLNHDAMYWYRQDPGQGLRLIYYSQIVNDFQKGDIAEGYSVSREKKESFPLTVTSAQKNPTAFYLCASSPLDRGQGAKNIQYFGAGTRLSVL.

The gene calls are TRBV28 and TRBJ1-1; 7 nucleotides agree with TRBD1. The junction had 9 bases not matched to a gene; V was cut back by 7 bases and J by 1 base. Germline CDR1 is MDHEN and CDR2 is SYDVKM. The CDR3 is 15 residues long. CDR3 DNA: TGTGCCAGCAATCCATACAGGGGAGGGAACACTGAAGCTTTCTTT. Its protein product is CASNPYRGGNTEAFF.

This chain joins TRBV9 and TRBJ2-1; 7 nucleotides align to TRBD2. The trim removed 1 base at V and 6 bases at J, leaving 4 bases unmatched. The CDR3 spans 14 residues. The germline V gene has CDR1 SGDLS and CDR2 YYNGEE. CDR3 sequence reads: CASSVTREGNEQFF. The DNA for the CDR3 is TGTGCCAGCAGCGTAACAAGGGAGGGCAATGAGCAGTTCTTC. Looking up the rest from reference TRBV9 and TRBJ2-1 gives the full variable domain: DSGVTQTPKHLITATGQRVTLRCSPRSGDLSVYWYQQSLDQGLQFLIQYYNGEERAKGNILERFSAQQFPDLHSELNLSSLELGDSALYFCASSVTREGNEQFFGPGTRLTVL.

V is TRBV5-1 and J is TRBJ2-5; perhaps TRBD2 as D (6 bases). This CDR3 region has 14 residues. Looked up from germline, CDR1 is SGHRS and CDR2 is YFSETQ. V shed 4 bases and J shed 7 bases, with 17 bases lying between them. This CDR3 is CASSPGLSGGTQYF. DNA of the CDR3: TGCGCCAGCAGCCCGGGACTTTCCGGGGGGACCCAGTACTTC. Full variable domain (outside the CDR3, taken from reference TRBV5-1 and TRBJ2-5): KAGVTQTPRYLIKTRGQQVTLSCSPISGHRSVSWYQQTPGQGLQFLFEYFSETQRNKGNFPGRFSGRQFSNSRSEMNVSTLELGDSALYLCASSPGLSGGTQYFGPGTRLLVL.

This chain's CDR3 is CSVGQGSYEQYF. In DNA form, the CDR3 reads TGCAGCGTTGGGCAGGGGTCCTACGAGCAGTACTTC. The genes are TRBV29-1 and TRBJ2-7, with a tentative D call TRBD1 (6 bases). The CDR3 totals 12 residues. CDR1 and CDR2 from the germline V gene are SQVTM and ANQGSEA. V lost 4 bases, J lost 1 base, and 8 bases lay in between.

This chain connects TRBV28 to TRBJ2-2; 9 positions agree with TRBD2. CDR3 length: 17 amino acids. Germline CDR1 and CDR2: MDHEN and SYDVKM. Trimming cost V 5 bases and J 4 bases; bases outside gene matches: 11. The CDR3 is CASSPPIAGVGTGELFF. The CDR3 DNA sequence: TGTGCCAGCAGTCCTCCTATAGCGGGAGTCGGCACCGGGGAGCTGTTTTTT.

This clone appeared once. The chain is built from TRBV28 and TRBJ1-5, with no clear D. Per the germline V gene, CDR1 is MDHEN and CDR2 is SYDVKM. The length of the CDR3 is 15 residues. Trimming removed 5 bases from V and 11 bases from J, with 22 bases in between. The CDR3 sequence is CASSPLTPRVGSQHF. The CDR3 DNA follows: TGTGCCAGCAGTCCCCTGACCCCGAGGGTTGGGTCCCAGCATTTT.

This clone came up a few times. The chain employs TRBV2 and TRBJ1-1; D is undetermined. The CDR3 has 14 amino acids. V dropped 4 bases and J dropped 0 bases, with 9 bases sitting between them. Germline CDR1 SNHLY, CDR2 FYNNEI. CDR3 in amino acids: CASSGRILNTEAFF. CDR3 DNA: TGTGCCAGCAGTGGGAGGATTCTGAACACTGAAGCTTTCTTT.

CDR3 sequence reads: CASSSGTSFKYF. DNA of the CDR3: TGTGCCAGCAGTTCCGGGACATCCTTCAAGTACTTC. V is TRBV27 and J is TRBJ2-4; TRBD1 is a possible D gene (6 bases). CDR3 length: 12 amino acids. Per the germline V gene, CDR1 is MNHEY and CDR2 is SMNVEV (reference sequence). The V end lost 4 bases, the J end lost 14 bases, and 15 bases lay between the germline ends.

This chain uses TRBV28 with TRBJ1-5; 12 bases are a match to TRBD1. Germline CDR1 and CDR2: MDHEN and SYDVKM. The CDR3 covers 15 residues. V lost 8 bases, J lost 6 bases, and 8 bases stayed unmatched. The CDR3 region is CASRPGQGALQPQHF. The CDR3 DNA follows: TGTGCCAGCCGACCGGGACAGGGGGCTCTTCAGCCCCAGCATTTT. Full variable domain (remainder filled in from reference TRBV28 and TRBJ1-5): DVKVTQSSRYLVKRTGEKVFLECVQDMDHENMFWYRQDPGLGLRLIYFSYDVKMKEKGDIPEGYSVSREKKERFSLILESASTNQTSMYLCASRPGQGALQPQHFGDGTRLSIL.

The chain is built from TRBV7-3 and TRBJ2-3, with a possible D match to TRBD2 (5 bases). The V and J ends lost 2 bases and 4 bases respectively, with 10 bases between them. The CDR3 length is 14 residues. Germline CDR1 SGHTA, CDR2 FQGTGA. CDR3 in amino acids: CASSLVERADTQYF. DNA of the CDR3: TGTGCCAGCAGCTTAGTGGAGAGGGCAGATACGCAGTATTTT.

This clone appeared a single time. The rearrangement joins TRBV4-2 to TRBJ2-3; D possibly corresponds to TRBD1 (7 bases). The CDR3 is 18 residues long. Germline CDR1 is LGHNA and CDR2 is YNFKEQ. V was pared by 3 bases and J by 2 bases, with 21 bases between. CDR3 nucleotide sequence: TGTGCCAGCAGCCACAGGACTAAGACAGGGCTTGACACAGATACGCAGTATTTT. This encodes CASSHRTKTGLDTDTQYF.

The chain recombines TRBV28 with TRBJ2-7; D is uncertain. CDR1 is MDHEN, CDR2 SYDVKM, per germline. The CDR3 is made up of 15 amino acids. V was shortened by 5 bases and J by 6 bases, with 20 bases between the two germline ends. CDR3: CASSPPGASSFEQYF. Written as DNA, the CDR3 is TGTGCCAGCAGTCCGCCCGGTGCCTCTAGTTTCGAGCAGTACTTC.

The chain couples TRBV30 to TRBJ1-4; 9 bases are shared with TRBD1. The CDR3 is made up of 13 amino acids. Trimming at V came to 8 bases and at J to 5 bases, leaving 6 bases not matched to a gene. Germline lookup yields CDR1 GTSNPN and CDR2 SVGIG (reference sequence). CDR3 loop: CAGKQGANEKLFF. DNA for the CDR3: TGTGCCGGGAAACAGGGGGCGAATGAAAAACTGTTTTTT.

This clone was observed a handful of times. The rearrangement links TRBV6-5 to TRBJ2-7; D remains ambiguous. The CDR3 has 15 amino acids. Germline values: CDR1 MNHEY, CDR2 SVGAGI. Trimming removed 4 bases from V and 5 bases from J, with 18 bases in between. CDR3 region: CASSSNVGPGHEQYF. In DNA form, the CDR3 reads TGTGCCAGCAGTTCCAACGTGGGCCCCGGCCACGAGCAGTACTTC.

V gene TRBV18 combines with J gene TRBJ2-5; TRBD2 matches 7 bases. Germline V gene data show CDR1 as KGHSH and CDR2 as LQKENI. V was clipped by 3 bases and J by 2 bases; unmatched bases: 3. The CDR3 loop spans 14 amino acids. The CDR3 bases are TGTGCCAGCTCACCCGAGCGGGATCAAGAGACCCAGTACTTC. It encodes CASSPERDQETQYF. Filled out from reference TRBV18 and TRBJ2-5, the complete variable domain reads NAGVMQNPRHLVRRRGQEARLRCSPMKGHSHVYWYRQLPEEGLKFMVYLQKENIIDESGMPKERFSAEFPKEGPSILRIQQVVRGDSAAYFCASSPERDQETQYFGPGTRLLVL.

V usage is TRBV19 and J usage is TRBJ2-3, with 12 bases that match TRBD2. The germline V gene encodes CDR1 LNHDA and CDR2 SQIVND (reference sequence). With V trimmed by 10 bases and J by 3 bases, 2 bases remained unmatched. The CDR3 runs to 13 residues. CDR3 region: CATGLAGTDTQYF. CDR3 sequence (DNA): TGTGCCACTGGACTAGCGGGGACAGATACGCAGTATTTT. The full variable domain, completed using reference TRBV19 and TRBJ2-3, is DGGITQSPKYLFRKEGQNVTLSCEQNLNHDAMYWYRQDPGQGLRLIYYSQIVNDFQKGDIAEGYSVSREKKESFPLTVTSAQKNPTAFYLCATGLAGTDTQYFGPGTRLTVL.

This rearrangement joins TRBV7-9 to TRBJ1-1; TRBD1 matches at 7 bases. The germline V gene has CDR1 SEHNR and CDR2 FQNEAQ (reference sequence). The CDR3 spans 16 residues. Losses at the gene ends were 2 bases for V and 4 bases for J; bases not matched to a gene: 10. CDR3 nucleotide sequence: TGTGCCAGCAGCTTAACGACTAGGGGGCGGGGCACTGAAGCTTTCTTT. This codes for CASSLTTRGRGTEAFF.

This sequence joins TRBV5-4 and TRBJ2-3; no clear D gene. The ends were cut back, 0 bases at V and 0 bases at J, with 5 bases in the middle. The CDR3 totals 14 residues. CDR1 is SGHNT, CDR2 YYREEE, per germline (reference sequence). This CDR3 is CASSLELSTDTQYF. The CDR3 region has the DNA TGTGCCAGCAGCTTGGAGCTGAGCACAGATACGCAGTATTTT.

The rearrangement uses TRBV6-5 and TRBJ2-6; D call uncertain. V shed 11 bases and J shed 1 base, with 9 bases lying between them. Germline CDR1 MNHEY, CDR2 SVGAGI. The CDR3 runs to 13 residues. CDR3: CASYASGANVLTF. DNA for the CDR3: TGTGCCTCCTATGCGTCTGGGGCCAACGTCCTGACTTTC.

This chain uses TRBV18 with TRBJ1-1; the D gene is possibly TRBD1 (5 bases). Germline lookup yields CDR1 KGHSH and CDR2 LQKENI. V was pared by 0 bases and J by 4 bases, with 9 bases between. The CDR3 is made up of 14 amino acids. The CDR3: CASSPPRASTEAFF. CDR3 sequence (DNA): TGTGCCAGCTCACCACCCAGGGCCAGCACTGAAGCTTTCTTT.

This clone appeared once. J is TRBJ2-7 and V is TRBV11-2, with a weak D call TRBD1 (5 bases). Per the germline V gene, CDR1 is SGHAT and CDR2 is FQNNGV. The length of the CDR3 is 14 residues. The V gene lost 1 base and the J gene lost 3 bases, with 10 bases spanning the gap. The CDR3: CASSLVPDSYEQYF. The CDR3 DNA is TGTGCCAGCAGCTTAGTGCCCGACAGCTACGAGCAGTACTTC.

J is TRBJ2-2 and V is TRBV27; D gene uncertain. Trimming shortened V by 6 bases and J by 4 bases, and 18 bases separated the two germline ends. Per germline, CDR1 MNHEY and CDR2 SMNVEV (reference sequence). The CDR3 is made up of 16 amino acids. Written as DNA, the CDR3 is TGTGCCAGCAGCCAAGTGACGGCCACGGGCACCGGGGAGCTGTTTTTT. It translates to CASSQVTATGTGELFF.